This TCR beta chain is from a study of regulatory T cells in long-lasting Graves disease. The length of the CDR3 is 14 residues. Germline V CDR1 and CDR2: SGDLS, YYNGEE. V lost 2 bases and J lost 4, with 9 bases in between. Study results and limitations: Newly diagnosed patients had higher TCR diversity than persistent Graves' patients did.

Time point of the sample: newly diagnosed GD, antithyroid drugs for less than 3 months. RNA from PBMCs was the source of the TCR library. Construction of TCR beta libraries relied on iRepertoire HTBI primers and on Arm-PCR targeting CDR3 regions. TCRdb redid the calling of the multiplex PCR reads with MiXCR, one entry per CDR3 protein. Found here are around 400,000 distinct CDR3 sequences, around 16% of them singletons; the top ten hold approximately 7.8%. On this clonotype itself: What it binds is not known.

These same records also appear under a second study, on T cells in Graves' hyperthyroidism and ophthalmopathy.

This sequence was found in a woman between 40 and 50 years old with Graves disease. Sequenced here: peripheral blood mononuclear cells (PBMCs), sampled at new diagnosis, from a patient treated with antithyroid drugs. The gene calls are TRBV9 and TRBJ2-2, with no clear D. This chain's CDR3 is CASSVKDGTGELFF. The CDR3 DNA reads as TGTGCCAGCAGCGTGAAAGACGGCACCGGGGAGCTGTTTTTT.